These T cell receptor beta chains were read from a single sample in a study of blood T cell repertoires in COVID-19. The method was immunoSEQ multiplex PCR; TCRdb's version includes in-frame clones alone and lacks a portion of them. The sample has hundreds of thousands of clones; roughly nine tenths are singletons. The sequenced material came from PBMCs or T cells enriched from blood (not recorded which). Source of these receptors: a man younger than 40 who had recovered from COVID-19. The CDR3 runs from the conserved cysteine through the conserved F or W. The D gene is left open where the match is weak. Size tells how often a clone was seen (once, few, many) or the class of an expanded clone, and some rows leave it out.

>TRBV28|15|TRBJ1-2|-|TRBD1
CASRLPGRGQDGYTF
TGTGCCAGCAGGCTCCCCGGCAGGGGGCAGGATGGCTACACCTTC
>TRBV15|16|TRBJ2-1|once|-
CATSPGHGSSYNEQFF
TGTGCCACCAGCCCGGGTCACGGGAGCTCCTACAATGAGCAGTTCTTC
>TRBV24-1|13|TRBJ2-7|-|-
CATSAVGLGEQYF
TGTGCCACCAGTGCGGTGGGTCTAGGTGAGCAGTACTTC
>TRBV12-3/TRBV12-4|11|TRBJ1-2|-|-
CASSSSYGYTF
TGTGCCAGCAGTTCCAGCTATGGCTACACCTTC
>TRBV27|16|TRBJ2-1|-|TRBD2
CASSPPGLASNNEQFF
TGTGCCAGCAGTCCCCCGGGACTAGCGTCGAACAATGAGCAGTTCTTC
>TRBV2|15|TRBJ1-6|-|-
CASTPPGESYSPLHF
TGTGCCAGCACCCCCCCGGGTGAAAGTTATTCACCCCTCCACTTT
>TRBV19|14|TRBJ1-3|-|TRBD1
CASAGTASGNTIYF
TGTGCCAGTGCCGGGACAGCCTCTGGAAACACCATATATTTT
>TRBV2|15|TRBJ2-2|-|-
CASIPGQGDTGELFF
TGTGCCAGCATCCCCGGGCAGGGCGACACCGGGGAGCTGTTTTTT
>TRBV4-1|16|TRBJ1-5|few|TRBD1
CASSLQTGTSSQPQHF
TGCGCCAGCAGCTTACAGACAGGGACTAGTAGTCAGCCCCAGCATTTT
>TRBV5-1|15|TRBJ1-4|-|TRBD1
CASSLMTGGSEKLFF
TGCGCCAGCAGCTTAATGACAGGGGGGAGCGAAAAACTGTTTTTT
>TRBV2|15|TRBJ1-4|-|-
CASSRTQGVNEKLFF
TGTGCCAGCAGTCGCACACAGGGTGTAAATGAAAAACTGTTTTTT
>TRBV2|14|TRBJ1-4|-|-
CASRVQGGNEKLFF
TGTGCCAGCAGGGTCCAGGGAGGAAATGAAAAACTGTTTTTT
>TRBV5-1|11|TRBJ2-7|-|TRBD1
CASSPGQGKYF
TGCGCCAGCAGCCCGGGACAGGGAAAGTACTTC
>TRBV5-1|15|TRBJ2-1|once|-
CASSAASTEYNEQFF
TGCGCCAGCAGCGCCGCTTCAACAGAGTACAATGAGCAGTTCTTC
>TRBV27|14|TRBJ2-7|-|TRBD2
CASRRGLAGGEQYF
TGTGCCAGCAGGCGGGGACTAGCGGGTGGCGAGCAGTACTTC
>TRBV7-2|13|TRBJ1-2|-|-
CASSLPGNYGYTF
TGTGCCAGCAGCTTACCAGGGAACTATGGCTACACCTTC
>TRBV19|18|TRBJ2-3|-|TRBD2
CASRTAASGSVAADTQYF
TGTGCCAGCAGGACGGCGGCTAGCGGGAGCGTAGCGGCAGATACGCAGTATTTT
>TRBV3-1/TRBV3-2|14|TRBJ1-5|-|TRBD1
CASSPRQGFIPQHF
TGTGCCAGCAGCCCCCGACAGGGCTTTATTCCCCAGCATTTT
>TRBV10-2|16|TRBJ2-5|-|-
CASSELAGTIQETQYF
TGCGCCAGCAGTGAGCTGGCAGGCACAATCCAAGAGACCCAGTACTTC
>TRBV4-1|17|TRBJ1-1|-|-
CASSPGRGRNKSTEAFF
TGCGCCAGCAGCCCAGGGCGGGGCCGCAATAAAAGTACTGAAGCTTTCTTT
>TRBV27|12|TRBJ1-5|-|-
CASRDWNQPQHF
TGTGCCAGCAGGGACTGGAATCAGCCCCAGCATTTT
>TRBV11-2|13|TRBJ2-7|-|-
CASSLGGTYEQYF
TGTGCCAGCAGCTTAGGCGGGACCTACGAGCAGTACTTC
>TRBV29-1|17|TRBJ2-1|-|TRBD2
CSVENGLAGSTYNEQFF
TGCAGCGTTGAAAACGGACTAGCGGGTTCAACCTACAATGAGCAGTTCTTC
>TRBV29-1|13|TRBJ2-1|once|-
CSVPGLPVDEQFF
TGCAGCGTCCCGGGACTCCCCGTCGATGAGCAGTTCTTC